What follows are 13 T cell receptor beta chains derived from one specimen sequenced in a study of long-term antiretroviral therapy in people with HIV. Survey level was the resolution at which the v3.0 immunoSEQ assay ran. Assay used: immunoSEQ multiplex PCR; TCRdb lists only in-frame clones, some missing. The sample lists over 35,000 clones, 65% to 90% seen once, with about 4% in the top ten. The starting material was unsorted PBMCs, obtained just before starting antiretroviral therapy. Every receptor here comes from a woman younger than 30 with HIV.

J is TRBJ2-7 and V is TRBV28; 9 bases align to TRBD1. This CDR3 comprises 15 residues. Trimming took 1 base from V and 5 from J; bases not matched to a gene: 6. Germline V lookup: CDR1 MDHEN, CDR2 SYDVKM. In DNA form, the CDR3 reads TGTGCCAGCAGTTTATTGTACAGGGGGCGCCACGAGCAGTACTTC. It specifies CASSLLYRGRHEQYF.

This chain uses TRBV6-1 with TRBJ2-2; 7 nucleotides match TRBD1. V trimming: 6 bases; J trimming: 1 base; junction bases outside the gene matches: 2. The CDR3 is made up of 14 amino acids. Germline lookup yields CDR1 MNHNS and CDR2 SASEGT. CDR3 coding DNA: TGTGCCAGCAGGTGGGACAGGAACACCGGGGAGCTGTTTTTT. It encodes CASRWDRNTGELFF.

This chain links TRBV2 with TRBJ2-1; 8 bases are a match to TRBD1. The germline V gene encodes CDR1 SNHLY and CDR2 FYNNEI. Unmatched junction bases numbered 4, after V lost 4 bases and J lost 2 bases. This CDR3 has 15 residues. CDR3 loop: CASSADRGPYNEQFF. The CDR3 nucleotides are TGTGCCAGCAGTGCAGACAGGGGACCCTACAATGAGCAGTTCTTC.

The sample holds a few counts of this clone. CDR3 protein: CASSQDTGGADSSTNEKLFF. The DNA of the CDR3 is TGCGCCAGCAGCCAAGACACGGGGGGCGCCGACAGCTCAACTAATGAAAAACTGTTTTTT. This sequence joins TRBV4-1 and TRBJ1-4, with a weak D call TRBD1 (6 bases). The CDR3 runs 20 residues. V was cut by 0 bases and J by 0 bases, with 20 bases left in between. Germline CDR1 is MGHRA and CDR2 is YSYEKL.

The genes are TRBV5-1 and TRBJ2-5; possible D gene TRBD1, 5 bases. Germline V CDR1 and CDR2: SGHRS, YFSETQ. The CDR3 length is 14 residues. V lost 0 bases, J lost 0 bases, and 6 bases lay in between. DNA for the CDR3: TGCGCCAGCAGCTTGGAGGACAACCAAGAGACCCAGTACTTC. Residues: CASSLEDNQETQYF.

J is TRBJ1-5 and V is TRBV6-6, with a tentative D call TRBD1 (5 bases). Trimming shortened V by 4 bases and J by 2 bases, and 6 bases separated the two germline ends. The length of the CDR3 is 13 residues. Germline assignment: CDR1 MNHNY and CDR2 SVGAGI (reference sequence). The CDR3 bases are TGTGCCAGCAGTTCGGGACGCAATCAGCCCCAGCATTTT. This codes for CASSSGRNQPQHF.

V usage is TRBV11-2 and J usage is TRBJ2-5; D is uncertain. V dropped 5 bases and J dropped 5 bases, with 6 bases sitting between them. CDR3 length: 11 residues. The V gene's germline CDR1 is SGHAT and CDR2 FQNNGV. CDR3 nucleotides: TGTGCCAGCAGCCCACGGGAGACCCAGTACTTC. Translated, it gives CASSPRETQYF.

This clone was counted only a few times. The V gene is TRBV7-9, the J gene TRBJ2-2; TRBD1 aligns across 10 bases. From germline, CDR1 is SEHNR and CDR2 FQNEAQ (reference sequence). The CDR3 contains 16 residues. Trimming at V came to 3 bases and at J to 4 bases, leaving 5 bases not matched to a gene. The DNA of the CDR3 is TGTGCCAGCAGCTTTCGACAGGGGGCATCCACCGGGGAGCTGTTTTTT. This sequence encodes CASSFRQGASTGELFF.

The chain links TRBV5-4 to TRBJ1-1; no clear D. The CDR3 is made up of 11 amino acids. With 2 bases removed from V and 8 bases from J, the gap between germline ends came to 7 bases. Germline values: CDR1 SGHNT, CDR2 YYREEE (reference sequence). The CDR3 loop is CASSFLSEAFF. In DNA form, the CDR3 reads TGTGCCAGCAGCTTCTTGTCGGAAGCTTTCTTT.

V usage is TRBV28 and J usage is TRBJ2-5; D might be TRBD2 (6 bases). The DNA end favors TRBJ2-7, so the J call may be wrong. The CDR3 has 17 residues. Germline V gene data show CDR1 as MDHEN and CDR2 as SYDVKM. The CDR3 DNA is TGTGCCAGCACTCAACCGGCCGGGAGAGGGAGAAACGACGAGCAGTACTTC. It codes for CASTQPAGRGRNDEQYF.

J is TRBJ1-2 and V is TRBV28; perhaps TRBD1 as D (5 bases). The germline V gene encodes CDR1 MDHEN and CDR2 SYDVKM. V was trimmed by 11 bases and J by 4 bases, leaving 17 bases between them. This CDR3 is built from 13 residues. CDR3 protein: CAGRGAGGYGYTF. DNA for the CDR3: TGTGCCGGGAGGGGCGCGGGGGGCTATGGCTACACCTTC.

V and J are TRBV5-8 and TRBJ1-2; D might be TRBD1 (5 bases). The V gene lost 3 bases and the J gene lost 0 bases, with 24 bases spanning the gap. The CDR3 spans 19 residues. Germline V gene lookup returns CDR1 SGHTS and CDR2 YDEGEE. The CDR3 sequence: CASSSPEDRRRGANYGYTF. DNA of the CDR3: TGTGCCAGCAGCTCCCCGGAAGACCGCCGGAGAGGGGCTAACTATGGCTACACCTTC.

Regarding this clone: Distinct nucleotide sequences in the sample also encode this CDR3. This rearrangement joins TRBV14 to TRBJ2-3; D gene ambiguous. V was pared by 4 bases and J by 0 bases, with 2 bases between. Germline CDR1 and CDR2: SGHDN and FVKESK. The CDR3 contains 12 residues. The CDR3 is CASSPSTDTQYF. For the CDR3, the DNA is TGTGCCAGCAGCCCAAGCACAGATACGCAGTATTTT.